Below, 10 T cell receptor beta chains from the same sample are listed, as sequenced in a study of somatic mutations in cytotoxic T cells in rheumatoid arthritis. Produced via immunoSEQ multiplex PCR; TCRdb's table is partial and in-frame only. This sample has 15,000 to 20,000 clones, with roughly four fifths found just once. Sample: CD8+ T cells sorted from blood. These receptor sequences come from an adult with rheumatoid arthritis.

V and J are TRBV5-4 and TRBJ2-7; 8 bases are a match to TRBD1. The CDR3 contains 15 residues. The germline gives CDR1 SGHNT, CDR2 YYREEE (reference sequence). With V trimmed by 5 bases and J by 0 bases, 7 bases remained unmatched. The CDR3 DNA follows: TGTGCCAGCAGTTACCGGGACAGGAGCTCCTACGAGCAGTACTTC. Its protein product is CASSYRDRSSYEQYF.

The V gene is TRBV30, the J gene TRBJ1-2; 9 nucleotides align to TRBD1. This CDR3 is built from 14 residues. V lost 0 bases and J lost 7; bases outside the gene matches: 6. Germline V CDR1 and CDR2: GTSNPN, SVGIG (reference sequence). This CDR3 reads CAWSVPLQGAGYTF. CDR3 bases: TGTGCCTGGAGTGTACCGCTACAGGGGGCTGGCTACACCTTC. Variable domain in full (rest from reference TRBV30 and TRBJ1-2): SQTIHQWPATLVQPVGSPLSLECTVEGTSNPNLYWYRQAAGRGLQLLFYSVGIGQISSEVPQNLSASRPQDRQFILSSKKLLLSDSGFYLCAWSVPLQGAGYTFGSGTRLTVV.

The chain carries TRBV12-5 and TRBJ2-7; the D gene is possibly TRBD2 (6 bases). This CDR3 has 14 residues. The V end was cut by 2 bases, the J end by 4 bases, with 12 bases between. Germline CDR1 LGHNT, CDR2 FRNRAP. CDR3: CASGLLAEPYEQYF. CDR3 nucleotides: TGTGCTAGTGGTTTGTTAGCGGAACCTTACGAGCAGTACTTC.

As DNA, the CDR3 is TGTGCCAGCAGCGTTGGCTTACTAGCGGGGCCTGGCTACGAGCAGTACTTC. Protein product: CASSVGLLAGPGYEQYF. The chain recombines TRBV9 with TRBJ2-7; 10 nucleotides line up with TRBD2. Trimming took 2 bases from V and 3 from J; bases not matched to a gene: 11. There are 17 residues in the CDR3. Germline V gives CDR1 SGDLS, CDR2 YYNGEE.

CDR3 DNA sequence: TGTGCCAGCAGCCCTTGGGATGAGCAGTTCTTC. The encoded protein is CASSPWDEQFF. The chain has TRBV11-2 and TRBJ2-1; no reliable D call. The V gene's germline CDR1 is SGHAT and CDR2 FQNNGV. CDR3 length: 11 amino acids. V was trimmed by 5 bases and J by 8 bases, leaving 7 bases between them.

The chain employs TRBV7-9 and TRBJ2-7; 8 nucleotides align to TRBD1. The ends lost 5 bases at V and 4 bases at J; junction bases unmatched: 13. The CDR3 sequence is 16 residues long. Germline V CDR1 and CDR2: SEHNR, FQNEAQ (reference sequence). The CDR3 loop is CASSPDRDIWMYEQYF. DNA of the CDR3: TGTGCCAGCAGCCCGGACAGGGACATATGGATGTACGAGCAGTACTTC.

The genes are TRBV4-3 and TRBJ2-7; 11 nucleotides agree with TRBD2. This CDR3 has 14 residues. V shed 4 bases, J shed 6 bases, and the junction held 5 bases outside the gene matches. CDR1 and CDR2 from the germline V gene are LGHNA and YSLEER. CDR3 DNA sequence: TGCGCCAGCAGCCCGGGACTAGCGGTCTGCGAGCAGTACTTC. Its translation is CASSPGLAVCEQYF.

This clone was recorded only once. Here the CDR3 reads CASSLAGGADTQYF. CDR3 coding DNA: TGTGCCAGCAGCTTAGCGGGTGGAGCAGATACGCAGTATTTT. The rearrangement uses TRBV7-6 and TRBJ2-3; D is uncertain. CDR3 length: 14 amino acids. The germline V gene has CDR1 SGHVS and CDR2 FNYEAQ. Deletions cut 0 bases from V and 4 bases from J, with 8 bases between.

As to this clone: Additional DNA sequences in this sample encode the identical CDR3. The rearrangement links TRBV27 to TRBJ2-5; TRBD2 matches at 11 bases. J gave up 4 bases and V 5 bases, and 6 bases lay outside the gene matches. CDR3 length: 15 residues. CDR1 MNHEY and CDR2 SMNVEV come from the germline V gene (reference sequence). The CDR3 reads CASSPGTSGRETQYF. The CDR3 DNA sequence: TGTGCCAGCAGTCCTGGCACTAGCGGGAGAGAGACCCAGTACTTC.

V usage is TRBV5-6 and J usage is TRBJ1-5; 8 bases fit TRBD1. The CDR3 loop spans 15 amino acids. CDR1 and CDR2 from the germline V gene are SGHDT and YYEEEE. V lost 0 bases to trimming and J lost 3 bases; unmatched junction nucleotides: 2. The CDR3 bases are TGTGCCAGCAGCTTGGGACAGGGGATCAATCAGCCCCAGCATTTT. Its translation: CASSLGQGINQPQHF.